This TCR beta chain came from a study of graft-versus-host responses after intestinal transplantation. In the study overall: Each recipient received anti-thymocyte globulin induction, then tacrolimus and steroids for approximately 3 years.

Study conclusions and caveats: Investigators detected GvH clones in recipient marrow, with some emerging earlier in ileum or blood. Early after transplant, HvG declines were associated with peak levels of circulating GvH clones.

With regard to this clone: No antigen is known for it.

V gave up 3 bases and J gave up 5 bases, with 10 bases separating them. The CDR3 runs 13 residues. Germline values: CDR1 SNHLY, CDR2 FYNNEI. The repertoire was sequenced with immunoSEQ multiplex PCR; TCRdb's copy has only in-frame clones and lacks some. The table includes some 110,000 clones, around nine tenths detected once. This sequence was found in a human donor who was the organ donor for an intestinal transplant. The sample in question was unstimulated CD4+ T cells sorted from spleen or lymph node cells, obtained before transplant. The chain couples TRBV2 to TRBJ2-5; possibly TRBD2 for D (6 bases). CDR3: CASSDGGRETQYF. Written as DNA, the CDR3 is TGTGCCAGCAGTGACGGGGGTCGTGAGACCCAGTACTTC.